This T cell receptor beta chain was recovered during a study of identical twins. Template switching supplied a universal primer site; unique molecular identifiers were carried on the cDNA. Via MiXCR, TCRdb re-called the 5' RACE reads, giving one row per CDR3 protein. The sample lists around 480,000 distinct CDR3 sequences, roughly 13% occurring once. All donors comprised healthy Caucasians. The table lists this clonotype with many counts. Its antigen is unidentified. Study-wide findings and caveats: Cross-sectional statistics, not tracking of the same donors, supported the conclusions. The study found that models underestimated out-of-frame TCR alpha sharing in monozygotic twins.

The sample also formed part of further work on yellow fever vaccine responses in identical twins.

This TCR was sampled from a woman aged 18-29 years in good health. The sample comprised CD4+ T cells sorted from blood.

The CDR3 loop is CSAQGMVGEKLFF. DNA of the CDR3: TGCAGCGCTCAGGGAATGGTTGGTGAAAAACTGTTTTTT. The chain has TRBV29-1 and TRBJ1-4; possibly TRBD1 for D (5 bases). With 7 bases removed from V and 7 bases from J, the gap between germline ends came to 16 bases. Germline-derived CDR1 and CDR2 are SQVTM and ANQGSEA. The CDR3 has 13 amino acids.